This T cell receptor beta chain was observed in a study of early T cells in non-severe SARS-CoV-2 infection. Study in general: Sequenced bulk RNA came from whole blood that was unsorted, and chains were unpaired.

Comment on this clonotype: Its target is not known.

The V end was cut by 3 bases, the J end by 5 bases, with 7 bases between. The CDR3 contains 11 residues. Germline assignment: CDR1 DFQATT and CDR2 SNEGSKA (reference sequence). Tagging with unique molecular identifiers was applied to individual cDNA molecules. TCRdb reanalysed the 5' RACE reads using MiXCR and keeps one entry per CDR3 protein. The profile shows around 80,000 distinct CDR3 sequences, roughly 13% of them singletons. Whole-study results and caveats: Lookups in VDJdb leaned toward anti-spike CD8 responses and missed private and CD4 specificities.

The sequence was collected from an adult who was a healthcare worker with PCR-confirmed SARS-CoV-2 infection or an uninfected control (not recorded which). V and J are TRBV20-1 and TRBJ1-2; D gene uncertain. Sequencing was carried out using whole blood. DNA of the CDR3: TGCAGTGCTAGGGAGCCTTATGGCTACACCTTC. It encodes CSAREPYGYTF.